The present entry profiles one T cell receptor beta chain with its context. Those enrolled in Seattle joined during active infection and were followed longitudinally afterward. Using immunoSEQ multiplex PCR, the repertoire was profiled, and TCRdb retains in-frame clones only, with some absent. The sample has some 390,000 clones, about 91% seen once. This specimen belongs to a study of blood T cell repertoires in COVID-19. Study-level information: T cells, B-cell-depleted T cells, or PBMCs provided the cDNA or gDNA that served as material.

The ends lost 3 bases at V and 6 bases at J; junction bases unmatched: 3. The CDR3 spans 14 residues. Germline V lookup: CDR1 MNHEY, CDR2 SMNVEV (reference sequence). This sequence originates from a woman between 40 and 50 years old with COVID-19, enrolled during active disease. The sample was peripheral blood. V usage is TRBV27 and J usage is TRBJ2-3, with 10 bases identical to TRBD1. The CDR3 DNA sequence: TGTGCCAGCAGTTTGGGACAGGGGTGGGATACGCAGTATTTT. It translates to CASSLGQGWDTQYF.